One and the same sample provided the 27 T cell receptor beta chains below, sequenced in a study of T cell responses to AZD1222 COVID-19 vaccine. Sequencing used immunoSEQ multiplex PCR; TCRdb keeps in-frame clones, though not all of them. The data show tens of thousands of clones, around 93% seen once. The material was peripheral blood, obtained 28 days after the second AZD1222 dose. Every receptor here comes from an adult who received the AZD1222 COVID-19 vaccine.

A single count supports this clone. The J gene is TRBJ2-2, the V gene TRBV3-1 (or the pseudogene TRBV3-2); D unresolved. CDR1 and CDR2 (germline): LGHDT, YNNKEL (reference sequence). This CDR3 contains 16 residues. V was trimmed by 4 bases and J by 0 bases, leaving 12 bases between them. The CDR3 DNA reads TGTGCCAGCAGCCGTAAGAGCGTCGCGAACACCGGGGAGCTGTTTTTT. As protein: CASSRKSVANTGELFF.

The chain links TRBV28 to TRBJ1-6; D might be TRBD1 (5 bases). This CDR3 has 13 residues. V shed 10 bases and J shed 7 bases, with 14 bases lying between them. Germline V lookup: CDR1 MDHEN, CDR2 SYDVKM. CDR3 coding DNA: TGTGCCACTGCACCGCGGGGGAATTCACCCCTCCACTTT. Its translation: CATAPRGNSPLHF.

The table lists this clone with a count of one. The chain joins TRBV9 to TRBJ2-7; possible D gene TRBD1, 5 bases. This CDR3 comprises 14 residues. CDR1 is SGDLS, CDR2 YYNGEE, per germline. V lost 1 base and J lost 3, with 11 bases in between. In DNA, the CDR3 is TGTGCCAGCAGCGTAATCCAGGGCCGCTACGAGCAGTACTTC. It encodes CASSVIQGRYEQYF.

This clone was seen a single time. The genes are TRBV29-1 and TRBJ1-2, with 10 bases that match TRBD1. V dropped 7 bases and J dropped 0; count of bases not matched to a gene: 2. Germline CDR1 SQVTM, CDR2 ANQGSEA. CDR3 length: 13 amino acids. CDR3 region: CSGGQGANYGYTF. CDR3 sequence (DNA): TGCAGCGGCGGACAGGGGGCTAACTATGGCTACACCTTC.

The rearrangement links TRBV5-6 to TRBJ1-2; a possible D gene is TRBD1 (6 bases). Germline V CDR1 and CDR2: SGHDT, YYEEEE. The CDR3 length is 14 residues. Between the trimmed V and J ends, which lost 4 bases and 4 bases, there was a span of 14 bases. The CDR3, as DNA: TGTGCCAGCAGCGCCACGGACAGCGGCTATGGCTACACCTTC. Translating it yields CASSATDSGYGYTF.

The count of this clone is one. V is TRBV19 and J is TRBJ2-7; 8 bases map to TRBD1. Germline assignment: CDR1 LNHDA and CDR2 SQIVND (reference sequence). V lost 4 bases, J lost 4 bases, and 9 bases stayed unmatched. The CDR3 is made up of 15 amino acids. In nucleotides, the CDR3 is TGTGCCAGTAGTACGGTTCAGGGGGCGAGGTACGAGCAGTACTTC. Translating gives CASSTVQGARYEQYF.

The J gene is TRBJ1-2, the V gene TRBV19; D not resolved. Trimming pared 3 bases from V and 2 bases from J, leaving 4 bases between. This CDR3 comprises 12 residues. Per germline, CDR1 LNHDA and CDR2 SQIVND (reference sequence). DNA of the CDR3: TGTGCCAGTAGTATGGAGAACTATGGCTACACCTTC. As protein: CASSMENYGYTF. Together with reference TRBV19 and TRBJ1-2, the CDR3 gives the full variable domain: DGGITQSPKYLFRKEGQNVTLSCEQNLNHDAMYWYRQDPGQGLRLIYYSQIVNDFQKGDIAEGYSVSREKKESFPLTVTSAQKNPTAFYLCASSMENYGYTFGSGTRLTVV.

The gene calls are TRBV2 and TRBJ2-3; tentatively, D is TRBD2 (5 bases). The CDR3 contains 15 residues. Germline V gene data show CDR1 as SNHLY and CDR2 as FYNNEI. Trimming shortened V by 3 bases and J by 2 bases, and 12 bases separated the two germline ends. As DNA, the CDR3 is TGTGCCAGCAGTGAGGAGCGGATATCCACAGATACGCAGTATTTT. This gives the protein CASSEERISTDTQYF.

V and J are TRBV24-1 and TRBJ2-1, with D possibly being TRBD2 (6 bases). V dropped 6 bases and J dropped 2 bases, with 10 bases sitting between them. The CDR3 is 14 residues long. CDR1 is KGHDR and CDR2 is SFDVKD in the germline V gene. Here the CDR3 reads CATSFSGAYNEQFF. Here the CDR3 DNA reads TGTGCCACCAGTTTTAGCGGAGCCTACAATGAGCAGTTCTTC.

This chain connects TRBV7-8 to TRBJ1-6, with 10 nucleotides matching TRBD1. The J segment lost 7 bases and the V segment lost 1 base, leaving 10 bases of the junction unmatched. There are 18 residues in the CDR3. Germline V gene lookup returns CDR1 SGHVS and CDR2 FQNEAQ. In DNA, the CDR3 is TGTGCCAGCAGCTTAGTGCTAGGTGGGGGACAGGGGAATTCACCCCTCCACTTT. It is translated as CASSLVLGGGQGNSPLHF. The whole variable domain, remainder taken from reference TRBV7-8 and TRBJ1-6, is GAGVSQSPRYKVAKRGQDVALRCDPISGHVSLFWYQQALGQGPEFLTYFQNEAQLDKSGLPSDRFFAERPEGSVSTLKIQRTQQEDSAVYLCASSLVLGGGQGNSPLHFGNGTRLTVT.

The J gene is TRBJ1-3, the V gene TRBV14; D not resolved. The germline CDR1 and CDR2 sequences are SGHDN and FVKESK. V shed 4 bases and J shed 0 bases, with 10 bases lying between them. The CDR3 covers 15 residues. CDR3 region: CASSLGSFSGNTIYF. The CDR3 DNA is TGTGCCAGCAGCCTCGGTTCCTTCTCTGGAAACACCATATATTTT. The full variable domain, completed using reference TRBV14 and TRBJ1-3, is EAGVTQFPSHSVIEKGQTVTLRCDPISGHDNLYWYRRVMGKEIKFLLHFVKESKQDESGMPNNRFLAERTGGTYSTLKVQPAELEDSGVYFCASSLGSFSGNTIYFGEGSWLTVV.

In its sample, this clone was seen once. The rearrangement uses TRBV30 and TRBJ2-3; D may correspond to TRBD1 or TRBD2 (5 bases each). CDR1 and CDR2 (germline): GTSNPN, SVGIG (reference sequence). V gave up 0 bases and J gave up 0 bases, with 10 bases separating them. This CDR3 is 15 amino acids long. The CDR3: CAWSVGRASTDTQYF. CDR3 in DNA: TGTGCCTGGAGTGTGGGGCGGGCCAGCACAGATACGCAGTATTTT.

Note on this clone: One end of the junction does not line up with germline, which may come from a read error. The V and J genes are TRBV7-9 and TRBJ1-2, with TRBD1 matching 7 bases. The CDR3 has 13 amino acids. CDR1 is SEHNR, CDR2 FQNEAQ, per germline (reference sequence). The CDR3 loop is CASRLDRASGYTF. The CDR3 DNA follows: TGTGCCAGCAGATTAGACAGGGCATCTGGCTACACCTTC.

V and J are TRBV2 and TRBJ2-2; perhaps TRBD1 as D (6 bases). The CDR3 spans 15 residues. Trimming took off 6 bases at V and 4 bases at J, with 15 bases between the two ends. Germline V gives CDR1 SNHLY, CDR2 FYNNEI. CDR3 coding DNA: TGTGCCAGCAGGGCAGGGGCATCGGGCACCGGGGAGCTGTTTTTT. As protein: CASRAGASGTGELFF.

This clone was detected once. This chain connects TRBV7-2 to TRBJ1-1; D is unresolved. Trimming shortened V by 5 bases and J by 6 bases, and 16 bases separated the two germline ends. Germline V gene data show CDR1 as SGHTA and CDR2 as FQGNSA. There are 14 residues in the CDR3. The CDR3 here is CASSRITWVAEAFF. The CDR3 nucleotides read TGTGCCAGCAGCCGGATCACCTGGGTCGCTGAAGCTTTCTTT.

J is TRBJ2-3 and V is TRBV5-1; 11 bases are shared with TRBD2. Per germline, CDR1 SGHRS and CDR2 YFSETQ. Trimming took 2 bases from V and 1 from J; bases not matched to a gene: 15. The CDR3 length is 20 residues. The CDR3 loop reads CASSFGLAGGSVAGTDTQYF. Here the CDR3 DNA reads TGCGCCAGCAGCTTCGGGCTAGCGGGAGGTTCCGTTGCAGGCACAGATACGCAGTATTTT.

V and J are TRBV12-3 or TRBV12-4 and TRBJ2-5; TRBD2 might be the D (6 bases). The CDR3 is 13 amino acids. V was pared by 6 bases and J by 5 bases, with 13 bases between. The CDR3 sequence is CASSRRGWETQYF. The DNA for the CDR3 is TGTGCCAGCAGCCGCCGGGGGTGGGAGACCCAGTACTTC.

The chain combines TRBV20-1 with TRBJ1-1; D perhaps matches TRBD1 (5 bases). This CDR3 has 12 residues. With 3 bases removed from V and 7 bases from J, the gap between germline ends came to 12 bases. Germline CDR1 DFQATT, CDR2 SNEGSKA (reference sequence). This CDR3 is CSASIGTNEAFF. CDR3 coding DNA: TGCAGTGCTAGTATCGGGACGAATGAAGCTTTCTTT.

This chain links TRBV15 with TRBJ2-1, with 13 bases matching TRBD2. Germline assignment: CDR1 LNHNV and CDR2 YYDKDF (reference sequence). There are 16 residues in the CDR3. The J segment lost 7 bases and the V segment lost 5 bases, leaving 8 bases of the junction unmatched. The CDR3 is CATSGWTSGSGNEQFF. CDR3 DNA sequence: TGTGCCACCAGCGGATGGACTAGCGGGAGTGGTAATGAGCAGTTCTTC. Drawing the rest from reference TRBV15 and TRBJ2-1, the complete variable domain is DAMVIQNPRYQVTQFGKPVTLSCSQTLNHNVMYWYQQKSSQAPKLLFHYYDKDFNNEADTPDNFQSRRPNTSFCFLDIRSPGLGDTAMYLCATSGWTSGSGNEQFFGPGTRLTVL.

V usage is TRBV6-1 and J usage is TRBJ2-3, with D maybe TRBD1 (6 bases). This CDR3 comprises 15 residues. Trimming took 2 bases from V and 1 from J, leaving 10 bases between them. CDR1 MNHNS and CDR2 SASEGT come from the germline V gene. This chain's CDR3 is CASSEWYRGTDTQYF. CDR3 DNA sequence: TGTGCCAGCAGTGAATGGTACAGGGGCACAGATACGCAGTATTTT.

V gene TRBV24-1 combines with J gene TRBJ2-2; 9 nucleotides line up with TRBD1. V lost 3 bases to trimming and J lost 4 bases; unmatched junction nucleotides: 8. CDR3 length equals 17 residues. CDR1 is KGHDR and CDR2 is SFDVKD in the germline V gene. The DNA for the CDR3 is TGTGCCACCAGTGATCCCACAGGGGGCGGTATCACCGGGGAGCTGTTTTTT. This encodes CATSDPTGGGITGELFF.

The CDR3 is CASSQTSREQYF. DNA for the CDR3: TGTGCCAGCAGCCAGACCTCGCGTGAGCAGTACTTC. The V call is TRBV3-1 (or the pseudogene TRBV3-2), the J call TRBJ2-7; the D is unclear. Trimming stripped 3 bases from V and 7 bases from J, with 10 bases between. Per germline, CDR1 LGHDT and CDR2 YNNKEL (reference sequence). There are 12 residues in the CDR3.

The V and J genes are TRBV29-1 and TRBJ1-2; D call uncertain. Per the germline V gene, CDR1 is SQVTM and CDR2 is ANQGSEA. The length of the CDR3 is 11 residues. V gave up 3 bases and J gave up 2 bases, with 4 bases separating them. CDR3 sequence (DNA): TGCAGCGTTGATTGGAACTATGGCTACACCTTC. It is translated as CSVDWNYGYTF.

The rearrangement joins TRBV15 to TRBJ2-7, with TRBD1 matching 7 bases. CDR3 length: 14 residues. Germline CDR1 is LNHNV and CDR2 is YYDKDF (reference sequence). After removal of 1 base from V and 4 bases from J, the junction contained 4 bases not matched to a gene. For the CDR3, the DNA is TGTGCCACCAGCAGAGTCACAGGGGCTTACGAGCAGTACTTC. This translates into CATSRVTGAYEQYF.

The V and J genes are TRBV19 and TRBJ1-2, with D maybe TRBD1 (6 bases). V was trimmed by 4 bases and J by 4 bases, leaving 13 bases between them. The CDR3 has 14 residues. Germline lookup yields CDR1 LNHDA and CDR2 SQIVND (reference sequence). The CDR3 loop reads CASSKGGTIYGYTF. The CDR3 region has the DNA TGTGCCAGTAGTAAGGGGGGGACAATCTATGGCTACACCTTC.

This sequence joins TRBV12-5 and TRBJ1-5; a weak D match, TRBD1 (6 bases). V shed 2 bases and J shed 2 bases, with 10 bases lying between them. Per germline, CDR1 LGHNT and CDR2 FRNRAP. The CDR3 extends over 15 amino acids. The DNA for the CDR3 is TGTGCTAGTGGTTTGCCCTGGACAGGCAATCAGCCCCAGCATTTT. The encoded protein is CASGLPWTGNQPQHF.

Here the CDR3 DNA reads TGCGCCAGCAGCTTGAACAGGGGTGAAAAACTGTTTTTT. Residues: CASSLNRGEKLFF. This chain uses TRBV5-1 with TRBJ1-4; 7 positions agree with TRBD1. CDR1 is SGHRS and CDR2 is YFSETQ in the germline V gene. The CDR3 loop spans 13 amino acids. With 1 base clipped from V and 7 bases from J, the junction kept 1 base outside the gene matches.